This T cell receptor (beta chain) was found in a study of cytomegalovirus exposure and HLA in healthy donors. This clone appeared a single time. Antigen unknown. The study's findings and limits: For most TCR beta V segments, an earlier analysis put the productive rate at about 87% or about 30% of the time. In a later analysis, parvovirus B19, influenza, CMV and Epstein-Barr virus appeared linked to several top co-occurrence clusters. In terms of immune exposure information, only CMV serostatus was available.

Unmatched junction bases numbered 2, after V lost 4 bases and J lost 0 bases. The V gene's germline CDR1 is KGHSH and CDR2 LQKENI. There are 14 residues in the CDR3. 60 Vbeta and 13 Jbeta primers were used in PCR. The table came from immunoSEQ multiplex PCR; TCRdb's copy has only in-frame clones and leaves some out. The repertoire holds more than 150,000 clones, around four fifths seen once, with more than 1.4% in the top ten. This TCR was sampled from a man between 18 and 35 years old in good health and CMV-seronegative. The rearrangement links TRBV18 to TRBJ2-7; 8 nucleotides agree with TRBD1. The material sequenced was PBMCs. In DNA form, the CDR3 reads TGTGCCAGCTCACGGGACAGGTCCTCCTACGAGCAGTACTTC. Translated, it gives CASSRDRSSYEQYF.